This TCR beta chain is drawn from a study of T cells after yellow fever vaccination. TCR cDNA was made by 5'RACE template switching, adding a universal primer site and UMIs. TCRdb fed the 5' RACE reads into MiXCR, producing one record per CDR3 protein. The table shows around 350,000 distinct CDR3 sequences, with about 9.9% occurring only once. Study-wide findings and caveats: Most clones from primary vaccination were detected again post-booster (around 96% CD4, 88% CD8). Researchers report a weaker secondary response that nonetheless peaked faster, day 5 versus 15. Contamination by abundant bulk-population clonotypes could be present in FACS-sorted repertoires.

V dropped 5 bases and J dropped 2 bases, with 21 bases sitting between them. This CDR3 contains 17 residues. Germline assignment: CDR1 SEHNR and CDR2 FQNEAQ (reference sequence). To note about this clonotype: Antigen: not known.

The sample was PBMCs, taken on the day of the first yellow fever vaccination. The receptor was isolated from a man younger than 30 who received the YFV17D yellow fever vaccine. This rearrangement joins TRBV7-9 to TRBJ1-1; TRBD1 might be the D (5 bases). The DNA of the CDR3 is TGTGCCAGCAGCCCAGGGAAAGTAGTGAGGCTAAACACTGAAGCTTTCTTT. Residues: CASSPGKVVRLNTEAFF. The complete variable domain, with remaining parts taken from reference TRBV7-9 and TRBJ1-1, reads DTGVSQNPRHKITKRGQNVTFRCDPISEHNRLYWYRQTLGQGPEFLTYFQNEAQLEKSRLLSDRFSAERPKGSFSTLEIQRTEQGDSAMYLCASSPGKVVRLNTEAFFGQGTRLTVV.